The 27 T cell receptor beta chains below all came from one sample that was sequenced in a study of graft-versus-host responses after intestinal transplantation. Measured with immunoSEQ multiplex PCR; TCRdb has only the in-frame clones, and not every one. The repertoire holds roughly 110,000 clones, with around nine tenths as singletons. These receptors have no identified antigens. The sequencing here drew on unstimulated CD4+ T cells sorted from spleen or lymph node cells, taken before transplant. These receptors were collected from a human donor who was the organ donor for an intestinal transplant.

The rearrangement joins TRBV5-1 to TRBJ2-5, with 8 bases identical to TRBD2. CDR1 is SGHRS and CDR2 is YFSETQ in the germline V gene. There are 16 residues in the CDR3. The J segment lost 3 bases and the V segment lost 0 bases, leaving 7 bases of the junction unmatched. CDR3 residues: CASSLVLAVNKETQYF. CDR3 in DNA: TGCGCCAGCAGCTTGGTACTAGCGGTAAACAAAGAGACCCAGTACTTC. Full variable domain (outside the CDR3, taken from reference TRBV5-1 and TRBJ2-5): KAGVTQTPRYLIKTRGQQVTLSCSPISGHRSVSWYQQTPGQGLQFLFEYFSETQRNKGNFPGRFSGRQFSNSRSEMNVSTLELGDSALYLCASSLVLAVNKETQYFGPGTRLLVL.

To note about this clone: Other DNA sequences in this specimen translate into the identical CDR3. The chain recombines TRBV19 with TRBJ2-1; TRBD2 aligns across 9 bases. The CDR3 totals 17 residues. Germline V CDR1 and CDR2: LNHDA, SQIVND (reference sequence). V dropped 2 bases and J dropped 4; count of bases not matched to a gene: 9. CDR3 protein: CASSIREREDWYNEQFF. In DNA form, the CDR3 reads TGTGCCAGTAGTATAAGAGAGCGGGAGGACTGGTACAATGAGCAGTTCTTC.

The V call is TRBV5-1, the J call TRBJ2-2; D may correspond to TRBD1 or TRBD2 (5 bases each). The length of the CDR3 is 16 residues. V was cut by 6 bases and J by 6 bases, with 21 bases left in between. CDR1 and CDR2 (germline): SGHRS, YFSETQ. The CDR3 loop is CASTKEVGPGSGELFF. CDR3 sequence (DNA): TGCGCCAGCACCAAGGAGGTGGGGCCGGGGTCCGGGGAGCTGTTTTTT.

The genes are TRBV19 and TRBJ1-2; possibly TRBD1 for D (5 bases). V lost 2 bases, J lost 8 bases, and 21 bases lay in between. This CDR3 region has 16 residues. In germline, CDR1 is LNHDA, CDR2 SQIVND (reference sequence). CDR3 residues: CASSINPPGPVQGYTF. Written as DNA, the CDR3 is TGTGCCAGTAGTATAAACCCCCCGGGGCCGGTCCAGGGCTACACCTTC. Full variable domain (remainder filled in from reference TRBV19 and TRBJ1-2): DGGITQSPKYLFRKEGQNVTLSCEQNLNHDAMYWYRQDPGQGLRLIYYSQIVNDFQKGDIAEGYSVSREKKESFPLTVTSAQKNPTAFYLCASSINPPGPVQGYTFGSGTRLTVV.

The chain has TRBV27 and TRBJ2-3, with TRBD2 matching over 9 bases. Germline lookup yields CDR1 MNHEY and CDR2 SMNVEV (reference sequence). With 5 bases clipped from V and 3 bases from J, the junction kept 9 bases outside the gene matches. The CDR3 contains 16 residues. This chain's CDR3 is CASSLRYLAGTDTQYF. The DNA of the CDR3 is TGTGCCAGCAGTCTAAGATACCTAGCGGGGACAGATACGCAGTATTTT.

This clone came up once. The chain joins TRBV7-2 to TRBJ2-5; D may match TRBD1 or TRBD2 (5 bases each). Germline V gives CDR1 SGHTA, CDR2 FQGNSA. The CDR3 has 15 amino acids. The V gene lost 1 base and the J gene lost 2 bases, with 11 bases spanning the gap. The DNA of the CDR3 is TGTGCCAGCAGCTTAGGGGGAGAGGGGCAAGAGACCCAGTACTTC. Protein sequence: CASSLGGEGQETQYF. The complete variable domain, with remaining parts taken from reference TRBV7-2 and TRBJ2-5, reads GAGVSQSPSNKVTEKGKDVELRCDPISGHTALYWYRQSLGQGLEFLIYFQGNSAPDKSGLPSDRFSAERTGGSVSTLTIQRTQQEDSAVYLCASSLGGEGQETQYFGPGTRLLVL.

The chain uses TRBV16 and TRBJ1-4, with D unclear. The CDR3 consists of 13 residues. V was clipped by 4 bases and J by 4 bases, with 7 bases between them. Germline CDR1 KGHSY, CDR2 FQNENV. The CDR3 loop is CASSRGSNEKLFF. CDR3 in DNA: TGTGCCAGCAGCCGAGGGAGTAATGAAAAACTGTTTTTT.

CDR3 nucleotide sequence: TGTGCCAGCAGCCTCGATATGAATGAAAAACTGTTTTTT. Its protein is CASSLDMNEKLFF. The rearrangement uses TRBV28 and TRBJ1-4, with D unclear. Germline loops: CDR1 MDHEN, CDR2 SYDVKM. The CDR3 covers 13 residues. Trimming shortened V by 6 bases and J by 5 bases, and 10 bases separated the two germline ends.

A note on this clone: An end of the junction differs from the germline gene, which may be a read error. The chain uses TRBV7-7 and TRBJ1-1; unclear D gene. Germline loops: CDR1 SSHAT, CDR2 FNYEAQ (reference sequence). The CDR3 runs 14 residues. CDR3 in DNA: TGTGCTAGCAGCTTAGCGAAGAGGAACACTGAAGCTTTCTTT. Residues: CASSLAKRNTEAFF.

The chain has TRBV9 and TRBJ2-2; 9 bases match TRBD2. The J segment lost 6 bases and the V segment lost 4 bases, leaving 4 bases of the junction unmatched. CDR1 is SGDLS and CDR2 is YYNGEE in the germline V gene. The CDR3 spans 14 residues. The CDR3 here is CASSLAGRAGELFF. The CDR3 nucleotides are TGTGCCAGCAGCCTAGCGGGACGGGCCGGGGAGCTGTTTTTT.

The chain links TRBV28 to TRBJ1-5; 8 nucleotides align to TRBD1. Germline V gene lookup returns CDR1 MDHEN and CDR2 SYDVKM. The CDR3 loop spans 15 amino acids. After removal of 5 bases from V and 6 bases from J, the junction contained 9 bases not matched to a gene. The CDR3 DNA reads as TGTGCCAGCAGTCCCTGGGACAGGTCGGTTCAGCCCCAGCATTTT. Protein product: CASSPWDRSVQPQHF. Drawing the rest from reference TRBV28 and TRBJ1-5, the complete variable domain is DVKVTQSSRYLVKRTGEKVFLECVQDMDHENMFWYRQDPGLGLRLIYFSYDVKMKEKGDIPEGYSVSREKKERFSLILESASTNQTSMYLCASSPWDRSVQPQHFGDGTRLSIL.

V gene TRBV27 combines with J gene TRBJ2-5; D ambiguous. V lost 8 bases, J lost 4 bases, and 14 bases lay in between. The CDR3 consists of 13 residues. The V gene's germline CDR1 is MNHEY and CDR2 SMNVEV (reference sequence). The CDR3 is CASPTLRGETQYF. The CDR3 nucleotides read TGTGCCAGCCCTACTCTCCGAGGAGAGACCCAGTACTTC.

V is TRBV28 and J is TRBJ2-1, with 8 bases that match TRBD2. CDR3 length: 14 residues. Germline V gives CDR1 MDHEN, CDR2 SYDVKM. The J segment lost 5 bases and the V segment lost 7 bases, leaving 7 bases of the junction unmatched. This CDR3 reads CASNLAGRHNEQFF. In DNA, the CDR3 is TGTGCCAGCAATCTAGCGGGCCGCCACAATGAGCAGTTCTTC.

The chain combines TRBV28 with TRBJ2-2, with TRBD1 matching 11 bases. V was clipped by 6 bases and J by 4 bases; unmatched bases: 4. The CDR3 is made up of 15 amino acids. Germline CDR1 and CDR2: MDHEN and SYDVKM. This CDR3 reads CASSTGTGGTGELFF. CDR3 DNA sequence: TGTGCCAGCAGCACCGGGACAGGGGGCACCGGGGAGCTGTTTTTT.

The rearrangement uses TRBV27 and TRBJ2-6; D ambiguous. Trimming removed 4 bases at V and 1 base at J, with 14 bases between. Germline CDR1 MNHEY, CDR2 SMNVEV (reference sequence). This CDR3 has 17 amino acids. CDR3 coding DNA: TGTGCCAGCAGTTCAAACTCGCGCGCTTCTGGGGCCAACGTCCTGACTTTC. It specifies CASSSNSRASGANVLTF.

The chain couples TRBV2 to TRBJ2-1; 8 bases align to TRBD1. V trimming: 4 bases; J trimming: 9 bases; junction bases outside the gene matches: 5. Germline values: CDR1 SNHLY, CDR2 FYNNEI. CDR3 length: 13 amino acids. CDR3 sequence: CASSGQGSGEQFF. CDR3 DNA sequence: TGTGCCAGCAGTGGACAGGGGAGTGGTGAGCAGTTCTTC.

This chain links TRBV19 with TRBJ1-5, with D tentatively TRBD1 (5 bases). The V gene's germline CDR1 is LNHDA and CDR2 SQIVND (reference sequence). V lost 8 bases, J lost 5 bases, and 25 bases lay in between. The length of the CDR3 is 17 residues. The chain's CDR3 is CASSGLWGSTDDQPQHF. CDR3 DNA sequence: TGTGCCAGTTCGGGCTTGTGGGGGTCTACGGATGATCAGCCCCAGCATTTT.

V usage is TRBV7-2 and J usage is TRBJ2-5; the match to TRBD1 covers 8 bases. TRBJ2-7 matches the DNA end more closely, so the J call is doubtful. The germline V gene encodes CDR1 SGHTA and CDR2 FQGNSA. The CDR3 has 14 amino acids. CDR3 in amino acids: CASSFSSGGNEQYF. CDR3 DNA sequence: TGTGCCAGCAGCTTTAGTTCAGGGGGCAACGAGCAGTACTTC.

The chain couples TRBV30 to TRBJ1-5; the match to TRBD1 covers 10 bases. Germline CDR1 is GTSNPN and CDR2 is SVGIG (reference sequence). V gave up 1 base and J gave up 5 bases; unmatched junction bases: 2. This CDR3 contains 14 residues. The CDR3 spells CAWSAGTGDQPQHF. The CDR3 nucleotides read TGTGCCTGGAGTGCCGGGACAGGGGATCAGCCCCAGCATTTT.

The V call is TRBV7-9, the J call TRBJ1-1, with 7 bases lining up with TRBD1. The germline gives CDR1 SEHNR, CDR2 FQNEAQ (reference sequence). CDR3 length equals 14 residues. V shed 3 bases, J shed 8 bases, and the junction held 9 bases outside the gene matches. The chain's CDR3 is CASSFHGTAEEAFF. In nucleotides, the CDR3 is TGTGCCAGCAGCTTTCACGGGACAGCAGAAGAAGCTTTCTTT.

The V call is TRBV10-3, the J call TRBJ1-3; possibly TRBD1 for D (5 bases). Per germline, CDR1 ENHRY and CDR2 SYGVKD. This CDR3 comprises 18 residues. The V end lost 1 base, the J end lost 0 bases, and 16 bases lay between the germline ends. CDR3 sequence: CAISEFKTDFLSGNTIYF. The CDR3 DNA reads as TGTGCCATCAGTGAGTTTAAGACAGATTTTCTCTCTGGAAACACCATATATTTT.

This chain connects TRBV5-1 to TRBJ1-1; D is possibly TRBD1 (5 bases). This CDR3 has 16 amino acids. In germline, CDR1 is SGHRS, CDR2 YFSETQ. Trimming cost V 2 bases and J 5 bases, with 19 bases left between them. The CDR3, as DNA: TGCGCCAGCAGCTTCCGGGACCCCGGCCAAGGAACTGAAGCTTTCTTT. Residues: CASSFRDPGQGTEAFF.

The rearrangement joins TRBV28 to TRBJ1-5; 7 bases line up with TRBD1. The CDR3 length is 15 residues. The trim removed 2 bases at V and 1 base at J, leaving 2 bases unmatched. Per germline, CDR1 MDHEN and CDR2 SYDVKM. This CDR3 reads CASSLARGSNQPQHF. CDR3 in DNA: TGTGCCAGCAGTTTAGCCAGGGGGAGCAATCAGCCCCAGCATTTT.

V gene TRBV7-9 combines with J gene TRBJ2-1, with D possibly TRBD1 on 5 matching bases. The CDR3 sequence is 17 residues long. V was cut by 3 bases and J by 0 bases, with 15 bases left in between. CDR1 is SEHNR and CDR2 is FQNEAQ in the germline V gene (reference sequence). The CDR3 DNA is TGTGCCAGCAGCTTCCTTTCGACAGCGTCCTCCTACAATGAGCAGTTCTTC. The encoded protein is CASSFLSTASSYNEQFF.

This sequence joins TRBV2 and TRBJ2-3; 16 bases match TRBD2. Germline V gene lookup returns CDR1 SNHLY and CDR2 FYNNEI. CDR3 length: 16 residues. The V and J ends lost 7 bases and 5 bases, in that order; junction bases with no gene match: 6. CDR3 region: CASMPGLAGGEDTQYF. The DNA of the CDR3 is TGTGCCAGCATGCCGGGACTAGCGGGAGGGGAAGATACGCAGTATTTT.

The V and J genes are TRBV4-3 and TRBJ1-2; 7 nucleotides match TRBD1. Germline lookup yields CDR1 LGHNA and CDR2 YSLEER. Germline trimming cut 4 bases from V and 2 bases from J; bases unmatched to any gene: 7. There are 15 residues in the CDR3. This CDR3 is CASSPTTGQNYGYTF. The CDR3 coding sequence is TGCGCCAGCAGCCCGACGACGGGACAGAACTATGGCTACACCTTC.

The rearrangement uses TRBV18 and TRBJ2-5, with TRBD2 matching 9 bases. Germline trimming cut 3 bases from V and 3 bases from J; bases unmatched to any gene: 5. The V gene's germline CDR1 is KGHSH and CDR2 LQKENI. The CDR3 spans 15 residues. In DNA form, the CDR3 reads TGTGCCAGCTCACCCAGTGCTAGCGGGGAAGAGACCCAGTACTTC. This translates into CASSPSASGEETQYF.